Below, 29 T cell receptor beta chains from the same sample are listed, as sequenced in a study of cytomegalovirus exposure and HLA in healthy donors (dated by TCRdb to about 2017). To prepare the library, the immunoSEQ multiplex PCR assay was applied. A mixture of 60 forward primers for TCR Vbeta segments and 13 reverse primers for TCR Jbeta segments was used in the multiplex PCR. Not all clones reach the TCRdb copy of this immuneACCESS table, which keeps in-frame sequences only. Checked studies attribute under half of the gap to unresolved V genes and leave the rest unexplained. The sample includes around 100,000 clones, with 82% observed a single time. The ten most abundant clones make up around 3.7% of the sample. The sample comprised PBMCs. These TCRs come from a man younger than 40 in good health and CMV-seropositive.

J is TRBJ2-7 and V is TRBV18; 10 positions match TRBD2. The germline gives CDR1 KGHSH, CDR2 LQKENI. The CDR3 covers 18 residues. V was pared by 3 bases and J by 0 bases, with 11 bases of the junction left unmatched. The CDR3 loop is CASSPLKVAGGFSYEQYF. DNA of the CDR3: TGTGCCAGCTCACCGCTCAAAGTAGCGGGGGGTTTCTCCTACGAGCAGTACTTC. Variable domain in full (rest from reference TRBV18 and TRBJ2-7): NAGVMQNPRHLVRRRGQEARLRCSPMKGHSHVYWYRQLPEEGLKFMVYLQKENIIDESGMPKERFSAEFPKEGPSILRIQQVVRGDSAAYFCASSPLKVAGGFSYEQYFGPGTRLTVT.

The CDR3 DNA is TGTGCCAGCAGTTCCATCCAGGGGTATGGCTACACCTTC. This sequence encodes CASSSIQGYGYTF. The chain recombines TRBV27 with TRBJ1-2; possibly TRBD1 for D (6 bases). Germline V gives CDR1 MNHEY, CDR2 SMNVEV (reference sequence). The CDR3 is 13 amino acids. The germline V and J ends were trimmed by 4 bases and 5 bases, with 11 bases remaining between them.

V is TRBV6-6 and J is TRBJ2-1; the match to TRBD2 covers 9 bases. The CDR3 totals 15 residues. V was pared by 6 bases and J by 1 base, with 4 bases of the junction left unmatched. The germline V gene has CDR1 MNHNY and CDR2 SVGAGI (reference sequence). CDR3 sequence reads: CASRQREASYNEQFF. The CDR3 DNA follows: TGTGCCAGCAGACAGCGGGAGGCATCCTACAATGAGCAGTTCTTC.

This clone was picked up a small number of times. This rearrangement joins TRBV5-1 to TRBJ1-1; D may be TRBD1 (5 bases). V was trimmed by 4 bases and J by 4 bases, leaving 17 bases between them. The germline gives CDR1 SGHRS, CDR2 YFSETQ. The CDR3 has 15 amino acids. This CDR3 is CASSRPRGGSTEAFF. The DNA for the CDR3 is TGCGCCAGCAGCCGTCCGCGCGGGGGGAGCACTGAAGCTTTCTTT.

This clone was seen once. DNA for the CDR3: TGTGCCAGCTCACCCCGTTCGGGACAGGGGAGAACCGGGGAGCTGTTTTTT. It translates to CASSPRSGQGRTGELFF. The chain recombines TRBV18 with TRBJ2-2; 10 nucleotides agree with TRBD1. The CDR3 is made up of 17 amino acids. Losses at the gene ends were 3 bases for V and 5 bases for J; bases not matched to a gene: 9. Germline CDR1 and CDR2: KGHSH and LQKENI.

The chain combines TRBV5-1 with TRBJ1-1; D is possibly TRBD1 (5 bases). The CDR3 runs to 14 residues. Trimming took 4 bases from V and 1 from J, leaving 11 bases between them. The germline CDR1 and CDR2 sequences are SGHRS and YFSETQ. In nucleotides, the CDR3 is TGCGCCAGCAGCCCCTCCCAGGGGAACACTGAAGCTTTCTTT. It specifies CASSPSQGNTEAFF.

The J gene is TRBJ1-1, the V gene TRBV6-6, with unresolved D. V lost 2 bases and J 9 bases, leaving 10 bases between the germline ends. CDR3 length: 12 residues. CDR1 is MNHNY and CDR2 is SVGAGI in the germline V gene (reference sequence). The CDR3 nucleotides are TGTGCCAGCAGTTACCTGGCAGATAAAGCTTTCTTT. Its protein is CASSYLADKAFF.

The CDR3 region has the DNA TGTGCCTGGAGAGGGGATAAACTCGGGGAAAAACTGTTTTTT. Its protein is CAWRGDKLGEKLFF. This chain uses TRBV30 with TRBJ1-4; D is perhaps TRBD1 (5 bases). The CDR3 contains 14 residues. Trimming removed 3 bases from V and 8 bases from J, with 16 bases in between. Germline loops: CDR1 GTSNPN, CDR2 SVGIG (reference sequence). Full variable domain (remainder filled in from reference TRBV30 and TRBJ1-4): SQTIHQWPATLVQPVGSPLSLECTVEGTSNPNLYWYRQAAGRGLQLLFYSVGIGQISSEVPQNLSASRPQDRQFILSSKKLLLSDSGFYLCAWRGDKLGEKLFFGSGTQLSVL.

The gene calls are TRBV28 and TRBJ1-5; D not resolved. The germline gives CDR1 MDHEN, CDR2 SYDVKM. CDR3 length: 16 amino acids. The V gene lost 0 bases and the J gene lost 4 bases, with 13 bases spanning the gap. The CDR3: CASSLWGTKTNQPQHF. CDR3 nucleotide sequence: TGTGCCAGCAGTTTATGGGGCACGAAAACAAATCAGCCCCAGCATTTT.

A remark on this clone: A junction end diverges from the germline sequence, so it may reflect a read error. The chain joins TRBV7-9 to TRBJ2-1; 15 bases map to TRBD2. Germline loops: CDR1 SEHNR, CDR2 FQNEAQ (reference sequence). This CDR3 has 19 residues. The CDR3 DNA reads TGTTCCAGCAGCCCGGGACTAGCGGGAGGCCCGTCCCCATACAATGAGCAGTTCTTC. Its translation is CSSSPGLAGGPSPYNEQFF.

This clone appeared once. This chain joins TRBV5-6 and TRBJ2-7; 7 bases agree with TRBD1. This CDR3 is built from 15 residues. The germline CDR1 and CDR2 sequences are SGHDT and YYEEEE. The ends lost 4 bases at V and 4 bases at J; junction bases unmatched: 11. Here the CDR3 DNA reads TGTGCCAGCAGCGCGGGTAGGGGACAGCAGTACGAGCAGTACTTC. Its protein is CASSAGRGQQYEQYF.

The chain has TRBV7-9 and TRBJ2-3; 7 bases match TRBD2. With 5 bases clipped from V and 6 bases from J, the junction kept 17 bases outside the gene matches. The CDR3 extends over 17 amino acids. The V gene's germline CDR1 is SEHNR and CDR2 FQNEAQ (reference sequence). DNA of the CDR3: TGTGCCAGCAGCGGGCCTCCTCGGCGGGAGAGCCTCGATACGCAGTATTTT. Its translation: CASSGPPRRESLDTQYF.

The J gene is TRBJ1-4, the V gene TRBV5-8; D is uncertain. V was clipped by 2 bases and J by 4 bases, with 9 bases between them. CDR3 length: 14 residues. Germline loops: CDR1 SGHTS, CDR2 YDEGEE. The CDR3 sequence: CASSFAVINEKLFF. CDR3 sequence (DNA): TGTGCCAGCAGCTTCGCAGTAATTAATGAAAAACTGTTTTTT.

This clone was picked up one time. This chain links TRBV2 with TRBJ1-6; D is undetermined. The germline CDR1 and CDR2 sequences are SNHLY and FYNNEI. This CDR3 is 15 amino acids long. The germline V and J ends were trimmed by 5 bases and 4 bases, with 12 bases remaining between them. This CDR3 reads CASSQDGSYNSPLHF. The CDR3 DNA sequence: TGTGCCAGCAGTCAAGACGGGAGTTATAATTCACCCCTCCACTTT.

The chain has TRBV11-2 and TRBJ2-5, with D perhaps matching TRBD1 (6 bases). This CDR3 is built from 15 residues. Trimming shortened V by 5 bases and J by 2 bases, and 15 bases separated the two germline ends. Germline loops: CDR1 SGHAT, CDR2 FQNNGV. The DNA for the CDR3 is TGTGCCAGCAGCCCTCGTGACAGGACACAAGAGACCCAGTACTTC. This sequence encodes CASSPRDRTQETQYF.

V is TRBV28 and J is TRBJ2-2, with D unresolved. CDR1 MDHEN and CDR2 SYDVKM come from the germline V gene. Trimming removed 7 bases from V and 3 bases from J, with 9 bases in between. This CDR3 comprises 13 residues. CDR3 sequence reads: CASNRRDTGELFF. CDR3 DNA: TGTGCCAGCAATCGACGGGACACCGGGGAGCTGTTTTTT.

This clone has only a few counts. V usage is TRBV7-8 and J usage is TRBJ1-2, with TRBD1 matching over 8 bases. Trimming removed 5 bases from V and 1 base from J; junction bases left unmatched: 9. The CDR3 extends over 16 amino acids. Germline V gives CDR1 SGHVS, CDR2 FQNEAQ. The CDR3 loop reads CASSLRTGPNNYGYTF. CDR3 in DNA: TGTGCCAGCAGCCTTCGGACAGGGCCTAATAACTATGGCTACACCTTC.

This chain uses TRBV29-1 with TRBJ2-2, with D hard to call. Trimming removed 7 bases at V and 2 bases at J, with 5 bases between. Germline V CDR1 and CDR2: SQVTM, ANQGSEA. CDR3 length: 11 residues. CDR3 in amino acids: CSAKNTGELFF. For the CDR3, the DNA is TGCAGCGCTAAAAACACCGGGGAGCTGTTTTTT.

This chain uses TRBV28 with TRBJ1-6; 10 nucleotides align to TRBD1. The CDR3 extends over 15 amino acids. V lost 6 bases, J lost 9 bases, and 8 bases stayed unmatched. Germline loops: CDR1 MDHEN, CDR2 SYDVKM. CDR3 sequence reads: CASRSGQGYGSPLHF. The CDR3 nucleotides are TGTGCCAGCAGGTCGGGACAGGGGTATGGTTCACCCCTCCACTTT.

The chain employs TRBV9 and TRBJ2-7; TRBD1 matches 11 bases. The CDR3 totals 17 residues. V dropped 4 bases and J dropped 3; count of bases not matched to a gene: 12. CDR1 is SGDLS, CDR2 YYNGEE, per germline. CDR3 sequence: CASSTSLPGTGGYEQYF. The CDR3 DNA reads TGTGCCAGCAGCACATCCCTCCCCGGGACAGGGGGCTACGAGCAGTACTTC.

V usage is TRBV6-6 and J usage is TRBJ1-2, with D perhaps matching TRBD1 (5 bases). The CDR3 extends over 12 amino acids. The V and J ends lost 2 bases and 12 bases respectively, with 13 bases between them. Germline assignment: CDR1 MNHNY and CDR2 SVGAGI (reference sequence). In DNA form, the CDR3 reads TGTGCCAGCAGTTACATTCGGGGGACTCACACCTTC. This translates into CASSYIRGTHTF.

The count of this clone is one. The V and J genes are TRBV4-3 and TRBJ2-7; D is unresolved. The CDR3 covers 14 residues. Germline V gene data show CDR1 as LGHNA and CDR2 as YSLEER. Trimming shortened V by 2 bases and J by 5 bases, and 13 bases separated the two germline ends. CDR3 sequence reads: CASSQTGSVNEQYF. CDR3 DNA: TGCGCCAGCAGCCAAACCGGGTCCGTCAACGAGCAGTACTTC.

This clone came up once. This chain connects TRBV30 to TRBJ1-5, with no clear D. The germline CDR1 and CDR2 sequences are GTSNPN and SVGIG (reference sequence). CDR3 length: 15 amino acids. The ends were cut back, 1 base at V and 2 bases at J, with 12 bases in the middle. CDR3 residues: CAWSGAGNGNQPQHF. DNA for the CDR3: TGTGCCTGGAGTGGAGCCGGGAACGGCAATCAGCCCCAGCATTTT. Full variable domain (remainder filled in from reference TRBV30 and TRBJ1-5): SQTIHQWPATLVQPVGSPLSLECTVEGTSNPNLYWYRQAAGRGLQLLFYSVGIGQISSEVPQNLSASRPQDRQFILSSKKLLLSDSGFYLCAWSGAGNGNQPQHFGDGTRLSIL.

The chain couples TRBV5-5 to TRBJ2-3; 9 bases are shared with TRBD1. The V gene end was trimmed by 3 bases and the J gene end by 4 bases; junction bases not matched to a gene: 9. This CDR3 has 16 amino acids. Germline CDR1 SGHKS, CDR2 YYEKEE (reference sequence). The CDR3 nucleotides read TGTGCCAGCAGCTGGGCCGGGACAGGGTCGGCAGATACGCAGTATTTT. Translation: CASSWAGTGSADTQYF.

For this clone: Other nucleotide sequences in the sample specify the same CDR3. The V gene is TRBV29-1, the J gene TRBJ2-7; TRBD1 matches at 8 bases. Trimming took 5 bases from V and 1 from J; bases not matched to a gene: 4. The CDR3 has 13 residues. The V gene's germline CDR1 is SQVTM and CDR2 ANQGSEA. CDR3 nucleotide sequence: TGCAGCGTTACCGGGACAGGATCCTACGAGCAGTACTTC. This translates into CSVTGTGSYEQYF.

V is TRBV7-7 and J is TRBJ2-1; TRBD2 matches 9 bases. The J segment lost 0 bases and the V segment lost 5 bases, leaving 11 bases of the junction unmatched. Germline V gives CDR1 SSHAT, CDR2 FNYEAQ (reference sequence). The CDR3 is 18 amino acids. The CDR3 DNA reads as TGTGCCAGCAGCGACGGGACTAGCACCTCTGGCTCCTACAATGAGCAGTTCTTC. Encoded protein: CASSDGTSTSGSYNEQFF. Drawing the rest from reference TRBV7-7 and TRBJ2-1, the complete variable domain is GAGVSQSPRYKVTKRGQDVTLRCDPISSHATLYWYQQALGQGPEFLTYFNYEAQPDKSGLPSDRFSAERPEGSISTLTIQRTEQRDSAMYRCASSDGTSTSGSYNEQFFGPGTRLTVL.

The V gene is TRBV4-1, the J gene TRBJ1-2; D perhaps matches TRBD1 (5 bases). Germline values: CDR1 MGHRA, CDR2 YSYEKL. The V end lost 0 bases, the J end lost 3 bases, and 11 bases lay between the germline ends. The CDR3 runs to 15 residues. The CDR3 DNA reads TGCGCCAGCAGCCAAGATCTCGGCAGGGACTATGGCTACACCTTC. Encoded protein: CASSQDLGRDYGYTF.

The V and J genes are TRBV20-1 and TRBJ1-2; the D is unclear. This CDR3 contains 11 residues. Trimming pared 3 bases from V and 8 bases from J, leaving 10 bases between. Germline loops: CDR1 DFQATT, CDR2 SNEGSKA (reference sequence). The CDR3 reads CSARGGGGYTF. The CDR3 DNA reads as TGCAGTGCTAGGGGAGGCGGCGGCTACACCTTC.

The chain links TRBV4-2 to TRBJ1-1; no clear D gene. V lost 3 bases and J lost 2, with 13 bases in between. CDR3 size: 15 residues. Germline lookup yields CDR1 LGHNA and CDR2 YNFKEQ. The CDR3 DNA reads TGTGCCAGCAGCCAGGACTCCGATTTTAACACTGAAGCTTTCTTT. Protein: CASSQDSDFNTEAFF.